Shown below are 9 T cell receptor beta chains from a single sample sequenced in a study of cytomegalovirus exposure and HLA in healthy donors. The PCR made use of 60 Vbeta and 13 Jbeta primers. The method was immunoSEQ multiplex PCR; TCRdb's version includes in-frame clones alone and lacks a portion of them. The sample yields 100,000 to 150,000 clones, 73% seen once. The sequenced sample consisted of PBMCs. The receptors here all came from a middle-aged woman in good health and CMV-seropositive.

The V gene is TRBV15, the J gene TRBJ1-1; no clear D. Deletions cut 0 bases from V and 5 bases from J, with 7 bases between. This CDR3 comprises 13 residues. CDR1 and CDR2 (germline): LNHNV, YYDKDF (reference sequence). The CDR3 here is CATSRDTVTEAFF. The CDR3 nucleotides are TGTGCCACCAGCAGAGATACAGTGACTGAAGCTTTCTTT.

In the case of this clone: At one boundary the junction diverges from the germline segment, which might be a read error. The chain employs TRBV14 and TRBJ2-3, with D maybe TRBD1 (5 bases). The CDR3 length is 14 residues. Per the germline V gene, CDR1 is SGHDN and CDR2 is FVKESK. CDR3 bases: TGTGCCAGCAGCCAAGATTTGAGCACAGGTACGCAGTATTTT. This encodes CASSQDLSTGTQYF.

This chain links TRBV30 with TRBJ1-3, with D tentatively TRBD1 (6 bases). Per the germline V gene, CDR1 is GTSNPN and CDR2 is SVGIG (reference sequence). Trimming removed 2 bases at V and 2 bases at J, with 10 bases between. The CDR3 runs 14 residues. The CDR3 is CAWSSNRAGNTIYF. CDR3 nucleotides: TGTGCCTGGAGTTCGAACAGGGCTGGAAACACCATATATTTT.

The chain links TRBV18 to TRBJ1-5, with TRBD1 matching 9 bases. The CDR3 totals 16 residues. Germline V gene sequence: CDR1 KGHSH, CDR2 LQKENI. V lost 3 bases, J lost 3 bases, and 6 bases stayed unmatched. The CDR3 here is CASSPSGTGLNQPQHF. The CDR3 region has the DNA TGTGCCAGCTCACCCTCCGGGACAGGGCTCAATCAGCCCCAGCATTTT.

The V call is TRBV18, the J call TRBJ2-7, with 8 bases lining up with TRBD1. CDR3 length equals 15 residues. CDR1 and CDR2 (germline): KGHSH, LQKENI. V gave up 3 bases and J gave up 2 bases; unmatched junction bases: 6. As DNA, the CDR3 is TGTGCCAGCTCACCCGGGACAGGAAATACCTACGAGCAGTACTTC. Protein product: CASSPGTGNTYEQYF.

V and J are TRBV5-1 and TRBJ1-3; TRBD1 is a possible D gene (5 bases). Germline values: CDR1 SGHRS, CDR2 YFSETQ. The V and J ends lost 0 bases and 3 bases respectively, with 10 bases between them. The CDR3 contains 15 residues. CDR3 sequence (DNA): TGCGCCAGCAGCTTGGGACAGCGCATTGGAAACACCATATATTTT. Translating it yields CASSLGQRIGNTIYF.

This clone was seen a few times. The rearrangement links TRBV9 to TRBJ2-3, with D perhaps matching TRBD1 (5 bases). The CDR3 contains 14 residues. Germline assignment: CDR1 SGDLS and CDR2 YYNGEE. V was cut by 4 bases and J by 1 base, with 10 bases left in between. As DNA, the CDR3 is TGTGCCAGCAGCCCCCAGGGTGGCACAGATACGCAGTATTTT. It translates to CASSPQGGTDTQYF.

The gene calls are TRBV28 and TRBJ1-5; tentatively, D is TRBD1 (6 bases). The CDR3 runs to 17 residues. The germline V gene encodes CDR1 MDHEN and CDR2 SYDVKM. The V end lost 6 bases, the J end lost 10 bases, and 28 bases lay between the germline ends. CDR3 loop: CASRPPPGVGLGSPQHF. Here the CDR3 DNA reads TGTGCCAGCAGGCCCCCGCCAGGGGTGGGTTTAGGTAGCCCCCAGCATTTT.

This clone has a handful of counts. The J gene is TRBJ1-5, the V gene TRBV18; maybe TRBD1 (5 bases). V was shortened by 1 base and J by 5 bases, with 9 bases between the two germline ends. The CDR3 contains 14 residues. The germline gives CDR1 KGHSH, CDR2 LQKENI. The CDR3 loop reads CASSPRQGDQPQHF. The CDR3 bases are TGTGCCAGCTCACCACGGCAGGGCGATCAGCCCCAGCATTTT.